These 2 T cell receptor beta chains were all obtained from the same sample, sequenced in a study of blood T cell repertoires in COVID-19. Profiled with immunoSEQ multiplex PCR; TCRdb holds only in-frame clones, not every one. The data hold about 430,000 clones, with about 90% observed a single time. Sample: peripheral blood. The receptors stem from a man between 18 and 29 years old with COVID-19, enrolled during active disease.

The chain employs TRBV3-1 (or the pseudogene TRBV3-2) and TRBJ1-4; 8 nucleotides align to TRBD1. CDR1 LGHDT and CDR2 YNNKEL come from the germline V gene (reference sequence). The CDR3 covers 15 residues. The V and J ends lost 7 bases and 7 bases, in that order; junction bases with no gene match: 11. The CDR3 region has the DNA TGTGCCAGCATCGGTCGGACAGGGCGAGGTGAAAAACTGTTTTTT. This sequence encodes CASIGRTGRGEKLFF.

J is TRBJ2-2 and V is TRBV5-1; D not resolved. Per germline, CDR1 SGHRS and CDR2 YFSETQ. The length of the CDR3 is 17 residues. The V end was cut by 2 bases, the J end by 1 base, with 15 bases between. CDR3 region: CASSLRRPSGNTGELFF. CDR3 DNA sequence: TGCGCCAGCAGCTTACGTCGTCCATCAGGGAACACCGGGGAGCTGTTTTTT.